This T cell receptor beta chain was obtained from a study of cytomegalovirus exposure and HLA in healthy donors. For the study at large: There were some 400 genotyped donors. Of these, roughly 86% fell in the genetic ancestry cluster associated with self-reported Caucasian donors. Study-level findings and limits: In an earlier analysis, in under 700 donors, most V segments appeared productive either ~90% or ~30% of the time. Several of the most significant clusters appeared linked to common viral pathogens, based on a later analysis.

Use of 60 Vbeta and 13 Jbeta primers characterized the PCR. The method was immunoSEQ multiplex PCR; TCRdb's version includes in-frame clones alone and lacks a portion of them. The repertoire holds some 190,000 clones, with approximately 88% as singletons. The CDR3 has 14 residues. Germline assignment: CDR1 SGHTA and CDR2 FQGNSA. The V segment lost 4 bases and the J segment 4 bases; nucleotides outside the gene matches: 6. Details on this clone: Its antigen remains unknown.

Sequenced material: PBMCs. This rearrangement joins TRBV7-2 to TRBJ2-5, with TRBD2 matching 7 bases. This clonotype was obtained from a boy younger than 10 in good health and CMV-seronegative. CDR3 sequence: CASSWAWGGETQYF. As DNA, the CDR3 is TGTGCCAGCAGCTGGGCATGGGGGGGAGAGACCCAGTACTTC.